One and the same sample provided the 13 T cell receptor beta chains below, sequenced in a study of cytomegalovirus exposure and HLA in healthy donors. The table came from immunoSEQ multiplex PCR; TCRdb's copy has only in-frame clones and leaves some out. The sample includes approximately 140,000 clones, about 88% of them seen just once. The sequencing input was PBMCs. These receptors all come from a man between 18 and 29 years old in good health and CMV-seropositive.

The J gene is TRBJ1-5, the V gene TRBV10-2; D is unclear. Germline V gene sequence: CDR1 WSHSY, CDR2 SAAADI. The V gene lost 4 bases and the J gene lost 7 bases, with 8 bases spanning the gap. The CDR3 is made up of 12 amino acids. The CDR3 bases are TGCGCCAGCAGTGTCCCACAGCAGCCCCAGCATTTT. Its protein product is CASSVPQQPQHF.

The table lists this clone with a few counts. V and J are TRBV27 and TRBJ2-5, with TRBD2 identical over 9 bases. Germline V lookup: CDR1 MNHEY, CDR2 SMNVEV (reference sequence). CDR3 length equals 21 residues. V was clipped by 6 bases and J by 5 bases; unmatched bases: 28. Here the CDR3 DNA reads TGTGCCAGCAGGAGAAGGGGGGCCCGACCAAATAGCGGGAGCGGAGGGGAGACCCAGTACTTC. It encodes CASRRRGARPNSGSGGETQYF.

CDR3 residues: CASSLGQTTEQYF. The CDR3 DNA follows: TGTGCCAGCAGCTTGGGACAGACCACCGAGCAGTACTTC. This sequence joins TRBV5-8 and TRBJ2-7, with D possibly TRBD1 on 5 matching bases. Germline V gene data show CDR1 as SGHTS and CDR2 as YDEGEE. This CDR3 region has 13 residues. V gave up 0 bases and J gave up 6 bases, with 10 bases separating them.

The CDR3 here is CASSVEGHLNTEAFF. The CDR3 DNA follows: TGTGCCAGCAGCGTAGAGGGACACCTAAACACTGAAGCTTTCTTT. The chain carries TRBV9 and TRBJ1-1, with D maybe TRBD1 (6 bases). The CDR3 runs to 15 residues. V gave up 0 bases and J gave up 2 bases, with 11 bases separating them. From germline, CDR1 is SGDLS and CDR2 YYNGEE.

This clone has only a few counts. The V call is TRBV6-6, the J call TRBJ1-3; D is ambiguous. The germline V gene has CDR1 MNHNY and CDR2 SVGAGI (reference sequence). This CDR3 comprises 13 residues. V lost 1 base and J 2 bases, leaving 3 bases between the germline ends. The CDR3 DNA reads as TGTGCCAGCAGTTACTTAACTGGAAACACCATATATTTT. Amino acids: CASSYLTGNTIYF.

In this sample, this clone turned up once. The V call is TRBV2, the J call TRBJ1-2, with D possibly TRBD1 on 5 matching bases. CDR1 SNHLY and CDR2 FYNNEI come from the germline V gene. The V end was cut by 4 bases, the J end by 3 bases, with 6 bases between. This CDR3 contains 12 residues. The CDR3 DNA follows: TGTGCCAGCAGTGTCAGGGACTATGGCTACACCTTC. Protein sequence: CASSVRDYGYTF.

The rearrangement links TRBV6-6 to TRBJ1-2; 7 nucleotides agree with TRBD1. This CDR3 has 14 residues. The germline CDR1 and CDR2 sequences are MNHNY and SVGAGI (reference sequence). V was clipped by 4 bases and J by 9 bases; unmatched bases: 11. CDR3: CASSFVGTADRYTF. CDR3 DNA sequence: TGTGCCAGCAGTTTCGTGGGGACAGCTGATCGCTACACCTTC.

The rearrangement joins TRBV7-3 to TRBJ2-2; D not certain. V lost 5 bases and J 6 bases, leaving 7 bases between the germline ends. The CDR3 extends over 12 amino acids. Germline values: CDR1 SGHTA, CDR2 FQGTGA. As DNA, the CDR3 is TGTGCCAGCAGCAAAACAGCCGGGGAGCTGTTTTTT. This sequence encodes CASSKTAGELFF.

V is TRBV6-4 and J is TRBJ1-5; TRBD1 aligns across 10 bases. The V gene end was trimmed by 0 bases and the J gene end by 5 bases; junction bases not matched to a gene: 10. Germline assignment: CDR1 MRHNA and CDR2 SNTAGT. This CDR3 region has 18 residues. The CDR3 spells CASSDSARQGALHQPQHF. CDR3 sequence (DNA): TGTGCCAGCAGTGACTCGGCCCGACAGGGGGCACTTCATCAGCCCCAGCATTTT.

The chain joins TRBV28 to TRBJ2-6, with D perhaps matching TRBD2 (5 bases). V gave up 10 bases and J gave up 2 bases, with 21 bases separating them. Germline-derived CDR1 and CDR2 are MDHEN and SYDVKM. There are 17 residues in the CDR3. CDR3 sequence: CATPPDSPYPGANVLTF. The CDR3 DNA follows: TGTGCCACCCCCCCGGACTCCCCCTACCCTGGGGCCAACGTCCTGACTTTC.

The chain has TRBV27 and TRBJ2-2; 8 nucleotides match TRBD2. The CDR3 runs 15 residues. From germline, CDR1 is MNHEY and CDR2 SMNVEV (reference sequence). Losses at the gene ends were 6 bases for V and 1 base for J; bases not matched to a gene: 4. In DNA, the CDR3 is TGTGCCAGCAGCCTTCGGGGGGGGAACACCGGGGAGCTGTTTTTT. It yields the protein CASSLRGGNTGELFF.

The gene calls are TRBV6-1 and TRBJ2-7, with 7 bases that match TRBD1. Germline-derived CDR1 and CDR2 are MNHNS and SASEGT. This CDR3 has 12 residues. Losses at the gene ends were 6 bases for V and 4 bases for J; bases not matched to a gene: 3. This chain's CDR3 is CASSPQGYEQYF. DNA for the CDR3: TGTGCCAGCAGCCCACAGGGGTACGAGCAGTACTTC.

The chain uses TRBV10-3 and TRBJ2-7, with 9 bases that match TRBD1. CDR3 size: 16 residues. The V segment lost 0 bases and the J segment 4 bases; nucleotides outside the gene matches: 7. CDR1 and CDR2 from the germline V gene are ENHRY and SYGVKD. CDR3 nucleotide sequence: TGTGCCATCAGTGAGTCCCCGGGACAGGGCTCTTACGAGCAGTACTTC. Amino acid sequence: CAISESPGQGSYEQYF.